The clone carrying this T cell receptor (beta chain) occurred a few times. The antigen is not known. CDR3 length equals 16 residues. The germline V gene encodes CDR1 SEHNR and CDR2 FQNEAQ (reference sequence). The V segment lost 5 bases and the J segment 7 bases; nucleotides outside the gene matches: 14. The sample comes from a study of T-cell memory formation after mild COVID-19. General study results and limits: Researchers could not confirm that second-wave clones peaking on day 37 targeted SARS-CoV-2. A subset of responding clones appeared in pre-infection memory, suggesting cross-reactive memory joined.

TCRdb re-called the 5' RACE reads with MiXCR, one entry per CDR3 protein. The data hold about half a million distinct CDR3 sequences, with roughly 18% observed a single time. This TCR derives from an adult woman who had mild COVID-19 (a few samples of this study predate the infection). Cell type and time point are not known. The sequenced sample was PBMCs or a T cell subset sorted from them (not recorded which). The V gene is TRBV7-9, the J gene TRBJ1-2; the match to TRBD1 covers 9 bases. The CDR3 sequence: CASSPSLTGGAAGYTF. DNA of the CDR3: TGTGCCAGCAGCCCAAGTCTCACAGGGGGCGCGGCTGGCTACACCTTC.